This T cell receptor (beta chain) emerged from a study of cytomegalovirus exposure and HLA in healthy donors. CDR1 LNHDA and CDR2 SQIVND come from the germline V gene (reference sequence). V lost 7 bases and J lost 0; bases outside the gene matches: 8. There are 15 residues in the CDR3. The PCR used 60 Vbeta and 13 Jbeta primers. Profiling relied on immunoSEQ multiplex PCR, and the TCRdb table lists in-frame clones only, not all of them. The sample consists of 150,000 to 200,000 clones, about four fifths of them appearing once. This rearrangement joins TRBV19 to TRBJ1-1, with 7 bases aligning to TRBD1. Sequenced input: PBMCs. The source of this sequence is a woman aged 18-30 years in good health and CMV-seronegative. The CDR3 reads CASTGTVNMNTEAFF. In DNA, the CDR3 is TGTGCCAGTACCGGGACAGTTAACATGAACACTGAAGCTTTCTTT. Based on the CDR3 plus reference TRBV19 and TRBJ1-1, the full variable domain is DGGITQSPKYLFRKEGQNVTLSCEQNLNHDAMYWYRQDPGQGLRLIYYSQIVNDFQKGDIAEGYSVSREKKESFPLTVTSAQKNPTAFYLCASTGTVNMNTEAFFGQGTRLTVV.